This T cell receptor beta chain was captured in a study of beta chain features in type 1 diabetes. The ends were cut back, 5 bases at V and 2 bases at J, with 9 bases in the middle. This CDR3 comprises 13 residues. Germline lookup yields CDR1 KGHSH and CDR2 LQKENI. Study findings and constraints: At VDJ recombination sites, type 1 diabetes patients had fewer insertions and more deleted nucleotides. Shortening of TCRB CDR3s, moderate but significant, appeared in all four CD4+ subsets of Type 1 diabetes patients. The study found that naive, central memory and Treg TCRB repertoires appeared more similar in patients than in healthy donors.

Expressed TCRB transcripts were sequenced after all isolated RNA was converted to cDNA. The repertoire was sequenced with immunoSEQ multiplex PCR; TCRdb's copy has only in-frame clones and lacks some. In the table there are about 930,000 clones, 15% to 20% of which are singletons. Note on this clone: Its antigen is unknown.

Central memory, naive, regulatory and stem cell-like memory CD4+ cells were sorted by CD45RO/CCR7/CD25/CD127/CD95/CD27. This receptor was identified in a woman aged 18-29 years in good health. This sequence joins TRBV18 and TRBJ2-5, with unresolved D. Material for sequencing was naive CD4+ T cells from blood. The CDR3 sequence is CASSFLSQETQYF. The CDR3 bases are TGTGCCAGCTCATTTTTATCGCAAGAGACCCAGTACTTC.